A selection of T cell receptor beta chains follows, all from one sample in a study of Graves' ophthalmopathy and Graves' hyperthyroidism. One entry per CDR3 protein results from TCRdb running MiXCR on the multiplex PCR reads. The table includes over a million distinct CDR3 sequences, less than 45% detected once. The sample taken for sequencing was peripheral blood or thyroid tissue (not recorded which). Receptor source: an adult man with Graves' hyperthyroidism. Both conserved end residues are part of each CDR3. D genes are given only for firm matches. The size entry is marked missing in some rows and otherwise reads once, few, many or a size class.

clone_size	v_call	cdr3_length	j_call	d_call	cdr3_nt	cdr3_aa
many	TRBV10-3	14	TRBJ2-7	-	TGTGCCATCCAGGGGACGGCAAGATCCTACGAGCAGTACTTC	CAIQGTARSYEQYF
few	TRBV5-4	17	TRBJ2-7	-	TGTGCCAGCAGCTTGGGGAGCGGTCAGCGGAGCTCCTACGAGCAGTACTTC	CASSLGSGQRSSYEQYF
few	TRBV29-1	14	TRBJ2-3	-	TGCAGCGTTCTAGGGGTTCGGGGCACAGATACGCAGTATTTT	CSVLGVRGTDTQYF
many	TRBV25-1	15	TRBJ1-2	TRBD1	TGTGCCAGCAGTGTGGCAGGGGGCGATCCCTATGGCTACACCTTC	CASSVAGGDPYGYTF
many	TRBV20-1	13	TRBJ2-7	TRBD1	TGCAGTGCTAGGGGGACAGGGGGATACGAGCAGTACTTC	CSARGTGGYEQYF
-	TRBV5-4	18	TRBJ2-2	TRBD2	TGTGCCAGCAGCTTGGCCTCGGTAGCGGGAGGCAACACCGGGGAGCTGTTTTTT	CASSLASVAGGNTGELFF
-	TRBV29-1	16	TRBJ1-3	-	TGCAGCGTTGAATATGCTGGGTACGGCTATGGCTACACCATATATTTT	CSVEYAGYGYGYTIYF
few	TRBV6-2/TRBV6-3	12	TRBJ1-5	-	TGTGCCAGCAGGGTGGACAATCAGCCCCAGCATTTT	CASRVDNQPQHF
many	TRBV13	17	TRBJ1-2	-	TGTGCCAGCAGCCGTCCGGACACGACGATGTTGAACTATGGCTACACCTTC	CASSRPDTTMLNYGYTF
-	TRBV29-1	16	TRBJ2-7	TRBD1	TGCAGCGTCAGAGCCAGGGACAGCCACATTATCCACGAGCAGTACTTC	CSVRARDSHIIHEQYF
-	TRBV5-6	15	TRBJ1-6	-	TGTGCCAGCAGCTTGGAGATGGTGATTGATTCACCCCTCCACTTT	CASSLEMVIDSPLHF
few	TRBV19	16	TRBJ1-6	-	TGTGCCAGCAGTTTATTTTCCGACTCCTATAATTCACCCCTCCACTTT	CASSLFSDSYNSPLHF
-	TRBV2	14	TRBJ1-2	-	TGTGCCAGCAGTGCTATAAGGGGAGACTATGGCTACACCTTC	CASSAIRGDYGYTF
-	TRBV25-1	17	TRBJ2-6	-	TGTGCCAGCAGTGAAAAAAACTGGGGGTCTGGGGCCAACGTCCTGACTTTC	CASSEKNWGSGANVLTF
-	TRBV10-3	15	TRBJ2-2	TRBD1	TGTGCCATCAGACGGGGACAGTCGAACACCGGGGAGCTGTTTTTT	CAIRRGQSNTGELFF
-	TRBV6-2/TRBV6-3	14	TRBJ1-4	-	TGTGCCAGCAGTCGGGACACCGTTAATGAAAAACTGTTTTTT	CASSRDTVNEKLFF
few	TRBV15	15	TRBJ1-1	-	TGTGCCACCAGCAGAGATCGGGGAGAAGGCACTGAAGCTTTCTTT	CATSRDRGEGTEAFF